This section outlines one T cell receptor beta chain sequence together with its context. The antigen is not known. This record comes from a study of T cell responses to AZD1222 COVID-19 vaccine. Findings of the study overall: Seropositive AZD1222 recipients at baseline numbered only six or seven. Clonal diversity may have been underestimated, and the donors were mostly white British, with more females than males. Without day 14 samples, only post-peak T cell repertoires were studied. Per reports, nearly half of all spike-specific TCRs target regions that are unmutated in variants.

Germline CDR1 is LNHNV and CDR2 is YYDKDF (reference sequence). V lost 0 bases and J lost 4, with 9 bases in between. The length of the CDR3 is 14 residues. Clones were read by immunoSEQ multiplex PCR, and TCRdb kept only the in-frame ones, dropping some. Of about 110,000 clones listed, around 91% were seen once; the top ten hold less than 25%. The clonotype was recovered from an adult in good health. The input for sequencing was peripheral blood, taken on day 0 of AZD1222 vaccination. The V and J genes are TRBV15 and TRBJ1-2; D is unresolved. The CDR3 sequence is CATSRDKGLYGYTF. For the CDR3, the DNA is TGTGCCACCAGCAGAGATAAGGGCCTCTATGGCTACACCTTC.